The entry that follows covers one T cell receptor beta chain sequence. This specimen belongs to a study of blood T cell repertoires in COVID-19. Adults between roughly 18 and 95 years of age took part from about two dozen US areas. Researchers sorted participants into cohorts using their self-reported clinical history. Each recovered donor of Cohort 3 presented with two negative PCRs, clearance, or symptom resolution. As originally analysed: Amplified reference gene primers provided the basis for estimating nucleated cell counts. Assay used: immunoSEQ multiplex PCR; TCRdb lists only in-frame clones, some missing. The DNA gave D and trimming, while V, J and clone size come from that table. The sample consists of approximately 280,000 clones, roughly 87% of them appearing once. The CDR3 sequence is 14 residues long. V was clipped by 0 bases and J by 3 bases; unmatched bases: 1. The V gene's germline CDR1 is SGHNT and CDR2 YYREEE (reference sequence).

The sample was PBMCs or T cells enriched from blood (not recorded which). The sequence derives from a woman aged 40-49 years who had recovered from COVID-19. The V and J genes are TRBV5-4 and TRBJ2-7; 9 bases agree with TRBD1. CDR3 bases: TGTGCCAGCAGCTTGGGGGGACAGGGCTACGAGCAGTACTTC. It yields the protein CASSLGGQGYEQYF.